The clone carrying this T cell receptor (beta chain) was observed once. Authors' data handling: Nucleated cell counts were estimated from reference gene primer amplification. The method was immunoSEQ multiplex PCR; TCRdb's version includes in-frame clones alone and lacks a portion of them. V and J calls and clone size are given by that table; D and trimming were obtained from the DNA. The repertoire consists of over 90,000 clones, with approximately 89% occurring once and the leading ten covering more than 15%. This record comes from a study of blood T cell repertoires in COVID-19. Study at large: Material from acute and convalescent COVID-19 was sourced from the United States, Italy and Spain.

The sequenced sample was peripheral blood. The receptor was isolated from a woman aged 80 or over in a cohort sampled during active COVID-19.

Here the CDR3 DNA reads TGCGCCAGCAGCGTAGCCGGGACTAATCAAGAGACCCAGTACTTC. This codes for CASSVAGTNQETQYF. The chain combines TRBV5-1 with TRBJ2-5; 7 bases map to TRBD2. Germline V gene sequence: CDR1 SGHRS, CDR2 YFSETQ. The CDR3 totals 15 residues. Trimming cost V 4 bases and J 2 bases; bases outside gene matches: 8.